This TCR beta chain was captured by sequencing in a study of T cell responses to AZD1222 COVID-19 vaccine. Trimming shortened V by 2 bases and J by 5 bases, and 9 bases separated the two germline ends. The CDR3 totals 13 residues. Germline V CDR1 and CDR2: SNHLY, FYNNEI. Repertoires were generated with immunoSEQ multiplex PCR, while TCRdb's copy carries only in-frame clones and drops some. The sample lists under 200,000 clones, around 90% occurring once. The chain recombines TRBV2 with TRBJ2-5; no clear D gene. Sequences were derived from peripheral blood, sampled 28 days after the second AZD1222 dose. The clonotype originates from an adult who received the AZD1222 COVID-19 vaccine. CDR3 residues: CASSEWGGETQYF. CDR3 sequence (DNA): TGTGCCAGCAGTGAATGGGGTGGGGAGACCCAGTACTTC.